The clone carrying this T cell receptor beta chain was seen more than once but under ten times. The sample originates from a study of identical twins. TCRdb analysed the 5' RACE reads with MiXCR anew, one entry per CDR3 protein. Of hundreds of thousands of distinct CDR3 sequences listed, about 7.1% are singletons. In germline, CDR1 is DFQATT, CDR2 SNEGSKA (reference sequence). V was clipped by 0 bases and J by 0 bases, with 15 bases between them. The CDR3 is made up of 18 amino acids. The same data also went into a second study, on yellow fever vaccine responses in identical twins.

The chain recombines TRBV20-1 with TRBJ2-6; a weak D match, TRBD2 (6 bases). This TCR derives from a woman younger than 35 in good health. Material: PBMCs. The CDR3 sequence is CSARETGTGLSGANVLTF. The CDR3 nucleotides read TGCAGTGCTAGAGAAACCGGGACTGGGCTCTCTGGGGCCAACGTCCTGACTTTC.